This T cell receptor (beta chain) originates from a study of OX40 agonist ivuxolimab in advanced cancers. Study overall: Given to patients was ivuxolimab, an agonistic anti-OX40 (CD134) antibody. Study observations and caveats: CD8+ T cells showed, on average, more clonal expansion than CD4+ cells.

The protocol was immunoSEQ multiplex PCR, while the TCRdb copy is restricted to in-frame clones and leaves out a portion. The sample shows tens of thousands of clones, over 80% of them seen only once. Patients with a history of autoimmune disease or on systemic immunosuppression were excluded. On cycle 4 day 1 and cycle 7 day 1, as well as at baseline, blood was sampled. This clone was detected only once. What it binds is not known. The same CDR3 arises from other DNA sequences in this sample as well. The V end lost 4 bases, the J end lost 4 bases, and 9 bases lay between the germline ends. Germline CDR1 and CDR2: SGHKS and YYEKEE (reference sequence). This CDR3 region has 13 residues.

This specimen consisted of CD4+ or CD8+ T cells sorted from blood, obtained in a trial of the OX40 agonist ivuxolimab. The chain is built from TRBV5-5 and TRBJ1-5; no definite D call. This TCR was sampled from an adult with an advanced solid tumor such as melanoma, head and neck, liver or kidney cancer. This CDR3 reads CASSLNSNQPQHF. CDR3 nucleotides: TGTGCCAGCAGCCTGAACTCAAATCAGCCCCAGCATTTT.